This T cell receptor (beta chain) was recovered during a study of response to subunit inactivated influenza vaccine. Whole-study findings and limits: Authors suggested each seasonal influenza vaccination recruits few new T cells.

In this sample, this clonotype turned up a few times. Its antigen is not identified. The CDR3 length is 14 residues. Germline values: CDR1 SGHTA, CDR2 FQGNSA. The V gene lost 5 bases and the J gene lost 2 bases, with 13 bases spanning the gap. In TCRdb, the RT-PCR reads were re-called with MiXCR into one record per CDR3 protein. The table includes roughly 780,000 distinct CDR3 sequences, roughly 18% detected once. The starting material was PBMCs from blood, obtained 5 to 6 days after vaccination. This receptor was taken from a man in his fifties or sixties who received an inactivated influenza vaccine. The chain uses TRBV7-2 and TRBJ2-7, with D possibly TRBD2 on 6 matching bases. CDR3 coding DNA: TGTGCCAGCAGCCGGGGGAGGCTACCCTACGAGCAGTACTTC. It encodes CASSRGRLPYEQYF.